Listed here are 20 T cell receptor beta chains from one sample, sequenced in a study of blood T cell repertoires in COVID-19. Profiled with immunoSEQ multiplex PCR; TCRdb holds only in-frame clones, not every one. This table holds approximately 50,000 clones, over 90% found once. The specimen was peripheral blood. These receptors all come from a man aged 45-65 years with active COVID-19.

The J gene is TRBJ1-1, the V gene TRBV7-8, with D unclear. There are 13 residues in the CDR3. V was cut by 4 bases and J by 1 base, with 7 bases left in between. Germline CDR1 and CDR2: SGHVS and FQNEAQ. CDR3 sequence (DNA): TGTGCCAGCAGCTCCGAGGCGAACACTGAAGCTTTCTTT. Its protein is CASSSEANTEAFF.

This chain joins TRBV6-5 and TRBJ1-4, with TRBD1 as a possible D gene (5 bases). Trimming removed 7 bases at V and 6 bases at J, with 15 bases between. Germline assignment: CDR1 MNHEY and CDR2 SVGAGI. This CDR3 contains 14 residues. The CDR3 loop is CASISGGTDEKLFF. Written as DNA, the CDR3 is TGTGCCAGCATCAGTGGGGGGACTGATGAAAAACTGTTTTTT.

This sequence joins TRBV14 and TRBJ1-3; the D gene is possibly TRBD1 (5 bases). Trimming cost V 4 bases and J 0 bases, with 13 bases left between them. CDR1 is SGHDN and CDR2 is FVKESK in the germline V gene. The CDR3 covers 16 residues. In DNA form, the CDR3 reads TGTGCCAGCAGCCTATTGGGGCCTAGCTCTGGAAACACCATATATTTT. Residues: CASSLLGPSSGNTIYF.

This chain connects TRBV7-2 to TRBJ1-2; TRBD1 is a possible D gene (6 bases). CDR1 is SGHTA and CDR2 is FQGNSA in the germline V gene. The CDR3 has 15 amino acids. Trimming took 1 base from V and 6 from J, leaving 15 bases between them. The CDR3 coding sequence is TGTGCCAGCAGCTTAGTTTTTCAGGGGTATGATGGCTACACCTTC. Amino acid sequence: CASSLVFQGYDGYTF. Together with reference TRBV7-2 and TRBJ1-2, the CDR3 gives the full variable domain: GAGVSQSPSNKVTEKGKDVELRCDPISGHTALYWYRQSLGQGLEFLIYFQGNSAPDKSGLPSDRFSAERTGGSVSTLTIQRTQQEDSAVYLCASSLVFQGYDGYTFGSGTRLTVV.

This clone was seen more than once but under ten times. The V gene is TRBV7-8, the J gene TRBJ1-6, with D hard to call. Germline V lookup: CDR1 SGHVS, CDR2 FQNEAQ. This CDR3 has 14 amino acids. V was cut by 4 bases and J by 2 bases, with 6 bases left in between. CDR3 in DNA: TGTGCCAGCAGCTCCCAGACCTATAATTCACCCCTCCACTTT. Its protein is CASSSQTYNSPLHF.

V and J are TRBV7-2 and TRBJ2-1; 8 nucleotides line up with TRBD1. There are 18 residues in the CDR3. Germline trimming cut 3 bases from V and 5 bases from J; bases unmatched to any gene: 15. Germline lookup yields CDR1 SGHTA and CDR2 FQGNSA. CDR3 sequence (DNA): TGTGCCAGCAGCTTGGCGCGCATAGGGACAGGCCGCGACAATGAGCAGTTCTTC. Its protein product is CASSLARIGTGRDNEQFF.

The genes are TRBV5-6 and TRBJ1-5; the D gene is possibly TRBD1 (5 bases). Deletions cut 3 bases from V and 5 bases from J, with 6 bases between. The germline V gene encodes CDR1 SGHDT and CDR2 YYEEEE. The CDR3 has 12 residues. This CDR3 reads CASSWGDQPQHF. The CDR3 DNA reads as TGTGCCAGCAGCTGGGGGGATCAGCCCCAGCATTTT.

The rearrangement joins TRBV2 to TRBJ2-3, with a tentative D call TRBD1 (5 bases). The V gene lost 4 bases and the J gene lost 3 bases, with 11 bases spanning the gap. Germline V gives CDR1 SNHLY, CDR2 FYNNEI. CDR3 length: 14 amino acids. DNA for the CDR3: TGTGCCAGCAGTGGGCAGGGTGTAACAGATACGCAGTATTTT. It translates to CASSGQGVTDTQYF.

The chain employs TRBV6-2 or TRBV6-3 and TRBJ2-1; TRBD2 matches at 7 bases. This CDR3 has 15 amino acids. Looked up from germline, CDR1 is MNHEY and CDR2 is SVGEGT. V was clipped by 6 bases and J by 9 bases; unmatched bases: 14. CDR3 sequence (DNA): TGTGCCAGCAGCCAACGTCCTAGCGGAAGAGGTGAGCAGTTCTTC. It specifies CASSQRPSGRGEQFF.

The chain recombines TRBV28 with TRBJ1-2; TRBD1 might be the D (6 bases). The CDR3 is 12 amino acids. The germline CDR1 and CDR2 sequences are MDHEN and SYDVKM. V was shortened by 5 bases and J by 8 bases, with 12 bases between the two germline ends. The CDR3 DNA reads TGTGCCAGCAGTACCAGACAGGCCGGCTACACCTTC. This translates into CASSTRQAGYTF.

This clone has more than one count but fewer than ten. The CDR3 is CASSLWGVSYNEQFF. The CDR3 bases are TGTGCCAGCAGCTTATGGGGAGTCTCCTACAATGAGCAGTTCTTC. V usage is TRBV7-9 and J usage is TRBJ2-1, with D possibly TRBD2 on 5 matching bases. The germline V gene has CDR1 SEHNR and CDR2 FQNEAQ (reference sequence). This CDR3 region has 15 residues. Trimming took 2 bases from V and 0 from J, leaving 8 bases between them.

The chain carries TRBV5-1 and TRBJ2-7, with 16 bases fitting TRBD2. The germline gives CDR1 SGHRS, CDR2 YFSETQ. This CDR3 spans 18 amino acids. The ends lost 4 bases at V and 0 bases at J; junction bases unmatched: 7. The CDR3 sequence is CASSLGLAGGPISYEQYF. The CDR3 DNA sequence: TGCGCCAGCAGCCTGGGACTAGCGGGAGGGCCGATCTCCTACGAGCAGTACTTC.

There are a few counts of this clone. The V and J genes are TRBV2 and TRBJ1-6; no clear D gene. The V gene's germline CDR1 is SNHLY and CDR2 FYNNEI. The CDR3 has 12 residues. Trimming took off 7 bases at V and 6 bases at J, with 7 bases between the two ends. CDR3 region: CASTSGNSPLHF. The CDR3 region has the DNA TGTGCCAGCACTTCCGGTAATTCACCCCTCCACTTT.

The chain combines TRBV19 with TRBJ2-1; 7 bases align to TRBD1. V gave up 7 bases and J gave up 4 bases; unmatched junction bases: 10. This CDR3 has 15 amino acids. Germline CDR1 and CDR2: LNHDA and SQIVND (reference sequence). The CDR3 DNA is TGTGCCAGTACCCCCCGGGACAGAAGTTACAATGAGCAGTTCTTC. This sequence encodes CASTPRDRSYNEQFF.

The chain carries TRBV6-1 and TRBJ2-6; 7 bases match TRBD1. Trimming took 4 bases from V and 2 from J; bases not matched to a gene: 8. The CDR3 covers 17 residues. Germline lookup yields CDR1 MNHNS and CDR2 SASEGT. The CDR3 DNA reads TGTGCCAGCAGTGCACAGACAGGGAAGACTGGGGCCAACGTCCTGACTTTC. Protein sequence: CASSAQTGKTGANVLTF.

The CDR3 protein is CASSPPNQGSTGELFF. The DNA for the CDR3 is TGTGCCAGCTCACCACCGAATCAGGGTAGCACCGGGGAGCTGTTTTTT. The V call is TRBV18, the J call TRBJ2-2, with D possibly TRBD1 on 5 matching bases. Trimming removed 0 bases at V and 4 bases at J, with 12 bases between. Germline assignment: CDR1 KGHSH and CDR2 LQKENI. The CDR3 covers 16 residues.

The chain links TRBV29-1 to TRBJ2-3, with TRBD2 identical over 10 bases. Looked up from germline, CDR1 is SQVTM and CDR2 is ANQGSEA. V was clipped by 2 bases and J by 8 bases; unmatched bases: 10. The CDR3 spans 15 residues. The CDR3 loop reads CSVEQSSGSGGTQYF. In nucleotides, the CDR3 is TGCAGCGTTGAACAGTCTAGCGGGAGCGGTGGTACGCAGTATTTT.

V and J are TRBV18 and TRBJ2-1, with D possibly matching TRBD1 (5 bases). Trimming took off 3 bases at V and 9 bases at J, with 12 bases between the two ends. Per the germline V gene, CDR1 is KGHSH and CDR2 is LQKENI. CDR3 length equals 13 residues. The CDR3, as DNA: TGTGCCAGCTCACCTCTAAGGGGCAGTGAGCAGTTCTTC. Translation gives CASSPLRGSEQFF.

This chain joins TRBV28 and TRBJ2-5; 10 nucleotides agree with TRBD1. V lost 4 bases to trimming and J lost 4 bases; unmatched junction nucleotides: 3. This CDR3 is 14 amino acids long. Germline CDR1 reads MDHEN; CDR2 reads SYDVKM. The CDR3 DNA reads TGTGCCAGCAGTTCCGGGACAGGGGCAGAGACCCAGTACTTC. This codes for CASSSGTGAETQYF. The full variable domain, with the rest looked up from reference TRBV28 and TRBJ2-5, is DVKVTQSSRYLVKRTGEKVFLECVQDMDHENMFWYRQDPGLGLRLIYFSYDVKMKEKGDIPEGYSVSREKKERFSLILESASTNQTSMYLCASSSGTGAETQYFGPGTRLLVL.

The chain combines TRBV12-3 or TRBV12-4 with TRBJ2-1; 8 bases map to TRBD2. This CDR3 has 11 residues. With V trimmed by 6 bases and J by 8 bases, 0 bases remained unmatched. The chain's CDR3 is CASSGGDEQFF. The DNA for the CDR3 is TGTGCCAGCAGCGGGGGGGATGAGCAGTTCTTC.